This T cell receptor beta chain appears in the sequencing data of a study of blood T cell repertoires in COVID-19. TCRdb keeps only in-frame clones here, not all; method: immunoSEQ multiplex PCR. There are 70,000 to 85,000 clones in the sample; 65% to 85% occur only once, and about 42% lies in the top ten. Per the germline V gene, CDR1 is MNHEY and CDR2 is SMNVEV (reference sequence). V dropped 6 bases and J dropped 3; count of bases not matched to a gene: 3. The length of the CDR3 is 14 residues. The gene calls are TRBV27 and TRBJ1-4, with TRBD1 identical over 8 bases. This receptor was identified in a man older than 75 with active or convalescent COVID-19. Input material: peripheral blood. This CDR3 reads CASRLQGANEKLFF. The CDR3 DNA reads TGTGCCAGCAGGCTACAGGGGGCTAATGAAAAACTGTTTTTT.